The 26 T cell receptor beta chains presented below share a single source sample, sequenced in a study of CD8 T cells in ankylosing spondylitis. TCRdb re-derived calls from the 5' RACE reads in MiXCR, one entry per CDR3 protein. The data contain around 160,000 distinct CDR3 sequences, 11% of them singletons. The sequenced sample consisted of blood, either unsorted or a sorted T cell fraction (not recorded which). The receptor set was obtained from a male donor with ankylosing spondylitis or in good health (not recorded which).

There are a few counts of this clonotype. The CDR3 reads CASSLERPNTGELFF. The CDR3 nucleotides read TGCGCCAGCAGCTTAGAGCGCCCGAACACCGGGGAGCTGTTTTTT. This chain links TRBV5-1 with TRBJ2-2; unclear D gene. Germline-derived CDR1 and CDR2 are SGHRS and YFSETQ. The length of the CDR3 is 15 residues. Between the trimmed V and J ends, which lost 2 bases and 0 bases, there was a span of 8 bases.

This clonotype was picked up a small number of times. The rearrangement uses TRBV7-9 and TRBJ2-4; 9 bases are a match to TRBD2. Germline loops: CDR1 SEHNR, CDR2 FQNEAQ (reference sequence). The ends lost 5 bases at V and 4 bases at J; junction bases unmatched: 9. This CDR3 is built from 16 residues. The CDR3 loop reads CASSPLREGRKNIQYF. As DNA, the CDR3 is TGTGCCAGCAGCCCCTTGCGGGAGGGCCGGAAAAACATTCAGTACTTC.

There are a few counts of this clonotype. The rearrangement uses TRBV10-2 and TRBJ2-3, with D unresolved. The CDR3 runs to 11 residues. Between the trimmed V and J ends, which lost 7 bases and 3 bases, there was a span of 5 bases. Per germline, CDR1 WSHSY and CDR2 SAAADI. The CDR3 nucleotides are TGCGCCAGCATAATGACAGATACGCAGTATTTT. As protein: CASIMTDTQYF.

The chain is built from TRBV20-1 and TRBJ2-2; D perhaps matches TRBD1 (5 bases). The CDR3 consists of 14 residues. The ends were cut back, 1 base at V and 5 bases at J, with 11 bases in the middle. CDR1 is DFQATT, CDR2 SNEGSKA, per germline (reference sequence). Here the CDR3 reads CSARVIRETGELFF. The CDR3 nucleotides are TGCAGTGCTAGAGTGATCAGGGAAACCGGGGAGCTGTTTTTT.

The sample holds many counts of this clonotype. This rearrangement joins TRBV19 to TRBJ2-7; 8 bases are a match to TRBD2. Per the germline V gene, CDR1 is LNHDA and CDR2 is SQIVND (reference sequence). The CDR3 runs 14 residues. The junction had 9 bases not matched to a gene; V was cut back by 6 bases and J by 5 bases. The CDR3 loop reads CASRKAGVFHEQYF. As DNA, the CDR3 is TGTGCCAGTAGGAAAGCGGGAGTATTCCACGAGCAGTACTTC.

This chain's CDR3 is CASSPPWVTEETQYF. In DNA, the CDR3 is TGTGCCAGCAGCCCCCCCTGGGTGACCGAAGAGACCCAGTACTTC. The rearrangement links TRBV7-9 to TRBJ2-5; no reliable D call. The CDR3 has 15 residues. Trimming removed 5 bases at V and 3 bases at J, with 16 bases between. Germline loops: CDR1 SEHNR, CDR2 FQNEAQ (reference sequence).

This clonotype was detected many times. This sequence joins TRBV20-1 and TRBJ1-4; 7 positions agree with TRBD1. V lost 3 bases, J lost 7 bases, and 14 bases stayed unmatched. The CDR3 loop spans 16 amino acids. The germline gives CDR1 DFQATT, CDR2 SNEGSKA (reference sequence). In DNA, the CDR3 is TGCAGTGCTAGGCCGGGCAGGGGGTCCTCTTTTGAAAAACTGTTTTTT. Protein sequence: CSARPGRGSSFEKLFF.

This clonotype was seen repeatedly, ten times or more. The rearrangement uses TRBV11-2 and TRBJ2-3; no definite D call. The CDR3 has 15 residues. With 1 base removed from V and 0 bases from J, the gap between germline ends came to 8 bases. Per the germline V gene, CDR1 is SGHAT and CDR2 is FQNNGV. The CDR3 sequence is CASSLVLGSTDTQYF. For the CDR3, the DNA is TGTGCCAGCAGCTTAGTTTTAGGTAGCACAGATACGCAGTATTTT. Full variable domain (outside the CDR3, taken from reference TRBV11-2 and TRBJ2-3): EAGVAQSPRYKIIEKRQSVAFWCNPISGHATLYWYQQILGQGPKLLIQFQNNGVVDDSQLPKDRFSAERLKGVDSTLKIQPAKLEDSAVYLCASSLVLGSTDTQYFGPGTRLTVL.

This clonotype was counted ten times or more. The CDR3 loop reads CASSSMDRLNTEAFF. The CDR3 DNA reads TGCGCCAGCAGTTCTATGGACAGGCTTAACACTGAAGCTTTCTTT. This chain uses TRBV5-1 with TRBJ1-1, with TRBD1 identical over 7 bases. The CDR3 is 15 residues long. With V trimmed by 5 bases and J by 2 bases, 9 bases remained unmatched. Germline V gene sequence: CDR1 SGHRS, CDR2 YFSETQ.

This clonotype was detected ten times or more. This sequence joins TRBV6-2 or TRBV6-3 and TRBJ1-1, with a possible D match to TRBD1 (6 bases). The CDR3 is 22 residues long. Germline lookup yields CDR1 MNHEY and CDR2 SVGEGT. Trimming left V 1 base short and J 4 bases short, with 34 bases between. The CDR3 region has the DNA TGTGCCAGCAGTTACTACTTCCCTGGCGCAGGGGAGATCAACAACGGGGGCACTGAAGCTTTCTTT. Its translation is CASSYYFPGAGEINNGGTEAFF.

This clonotype occurred many times. V gene TRBV12-3 or TRBV12-4 combines with J gene TRBJ2-7; D remains unclear. Trimming took off 1 base at V and 6 bases at J, with 13 bases between the two ends. CDR3 length equals 14 residues. This CDR3 reads CASSLVTARSEQYF. In DNA form, the CDR3 reads TGTGCCAGCAGTTTAGTAACGGCCAGGAGCGAGCAGTACTTC.

This clonotype was recorded a few times. J is TRBJ1-3 and V is TRBV25-1, with unresolved D. Germline lookup yields CDR1 MGHDK and CDR2 SYGVNS. V lost 6 bases and J lost 0, with 6 bases in between. CDR3 length equals 13 residues. CDR3 bases: TGTGCCAGCAGAGACCCCTCTGGAAACACCATATATTTT. Protein sequence: CASRDPSGNTIYF.

The chain joins TRBV12-3 or TRBV12-4 to TRBJ1-4; 9 bases are shared with TRBD1. After removal of 5 bases from V and 10 bases from J, the junction contained 14 bases not matched to a gene. The CDR3 is 16 residues long. The DNA for the CDR3 is TGTGCCAGCAGTCTACCTCCGGGACAGGGAACGGGAAAACTGTTTTTT. Translation gives CASSLPPGQGTGKLFF.

About this clonotype: It may be a read error: a sequence one base away is much more abundant. The chain recombines TRBV28 with TRBJ2-4, with 11 nucleotides matching TRBD1. Germline V CDR1 and CDR2: MDHEN, SYDVKM. This CDR3 region has 16 residues. The CDR3 protein is CASSLPGQGAKNIQCF. The CDR3, as DNA: TGTGCCAGCAGTTTACCTGGACAGGGGGCAAAAAACATTCAGTGCTTC.

At least ten counts were recorded for this clonotype. The rearrangement links TRBV20-1 to TRBJ1-2; D is unresolved. The germline V gene has CDR1 DFQATT and CDR2 SNEGSKA (reference sequence). The CDR3 is 12 amino acids. The CDR3 loop is CSIGPVGYGYTF. As DNA, the CDR3 is TGCAGCATAGGGCCAGTCGGCTATGGCTACACCTTC.

There are many counts of this clonotype. This chain joins TRBV20-1 and TRBJ2-1; no clear D gene. CDR3 length equals 16 residues. CDR1 is DFQATT, CDR2 SNEGSKA, per germline (reference sequence). V dropped 3 bases and J dropped 1 base, with 16 bases sitting between them. The CDR3 reads CSASLPSGMSYNEQFF. Written as DNA, the CDR3 is TGCAGTGCTAGTCTGCCTTCCGGCATGTCCTACAATGAGCAGTTCTTC.

A note on this clonotype: A much larger clone lies one base from this, so it may be a read error. The genes are TRBV6-5 and TRBJ2-5, with unresolved D. The CDR3 sequence is 11 residues long. The germline CDR1 and CDR2 sequences are MNHEY and SVGAGI. The CDR3 loop reads CAGSLGNHQYF. The CDR3 DNA is TGTGCCGGCAGTTTGGGCAACCATCAGTACTTC.

The sample holds many counts of this clonotype. V and J are TRBV12-3 or TRBV12-4 and TRBJ2-3, with D unresolved. Trimming stripped 6 bases from V and 0 bases from J, with 10 bases between. This CDR3 region has 14 residues. CDR3 nucleotide sequence: TGTGCCAGCAGCAGCAGTACTAGCACAGATACGCAGTATTTT. Its translation is CASSSSTSTDTQYF.

Only a few counts were recorded for this clonotype. The gene calls are TRBV7-6 and TRBJ2-2; 7 nucleotides line up with TRBD1. The ends lost 7 bases at V and 2 bases at J; junction bases unmatched: 13. Germline loops: CDR1 SGHVS, CDR2 FNYEAQ. The CDR3 has 17 residues. The CDR3 is CASNPLSGQINTGELFF. The CDR3 nucleotides read TGTGCCAGCAACCCACTCTCGGGACAGATCAACACCGGGGAGCTGTTTTTT. Complete variable domain (other parts from reference TRBV7-6 and TRBJ2-2): GAGVSQSPRYKVTKRGQDVALRCDPISGHVSLYWYRQALGQGPEFLTYFNYEAQQDKSGLPNDRFSAERPEGSISTLTIQRTEQRDSAMYRCASNPLSGQINTGELFFGEGSRLTVL.

CDR3 sequence (DNA): TGTGCCAGCAGTGTGACTGGATTAAACACTGAAGCTTTCTTT. It encodes CASSVTGLNTEAFF. V gene TRBV6-1 combines with J gene TRBJ1-1; D unresolved. Trimming left V 4 bases short and J 2 bases short, with 11 bases between. The CDR3 has 14 amino acids. From germline, CDR1 is MNHNS and CDR2 SASEGT.

This chain links TRBV19 with TRBJ2-4; D might be TRBD1 (6 bases). This CDR3 comprises 13 residues. CDR1 is LNHDA and CDR2 is SQIVND in the germline V gene (reference sequence). Between the trimmed V and J ends, which lost 4 bases and 4 bases, there was a span of 8 bases. The DNA for the CDR3 is TGTGCCAGTAGTAACAGGGAGAAAAACATTCAGTACTTC. It specifies CASSNREKNIQYF.

This clonotype was picked up many times. This sequence joins TRBV4-3 and TRBJ1-1; D not resolved. Germline V gives CDR1 LGHNA, CDR2 YSLEER. The CDR3 extends over 14 amino acids. Trimming cost V 0 bases and J 2 bases, with 7 bases left between them. CDR3 in amino acids: CASSQDRLNTEAFF. CDR3 sequence (DNA): TGCGCCAGCAGCCAAGATCGTTTAAACACTGAAGCTTTCTTT.

As regards this clonotype: Since a much larger clone is just one base distant, this may be a read error. J is TRBJ2-7 and V is TRBV6-1; no definite D call. This CDR3 spans 15 amino acids. In germline, CDR1 is MNHNS, CDR2 SASEGT. The CDR3 coding sequence is TGTGTCAGCAGCGCTACAGAGTATAGCTCCTACGAGCAGTACTTC. As protein: CVSSATEYSSYEQYF.

This clonotype was seen ten or more times. The chain couples TRBV20-1 to TRBJ2-7; 9 bases match TRBD1. The CDR3 totals 14 residues. CDR1 and CDR2 (germline): DFQATT, SNEGSKA (reference sequence). V shed 5 bases, J shed 3 bases, and the junction held 8 bases outside the gene matches. CDR3 sequence (DNA): TGCAGTGCTGGAACCGGGACAGGGTACTACGAGCAGTACTTC. Translation gives CSAGTGTGYYEQYF.

This chain connects TRBV12-3 or TRBV12-4 to TRBJ2-2, with D possibly matching TRBD2 (6 bases). V lost 6 bases, J lost 4 bases, and 21 bases lay in between. This CDR3 has 17 residues. CDR3 residues: CASSSLFRDGSTGELFF. The CDR3, as DNA: TGTGCCAGCAGCTCCCTCTTCCGGGACGGGAGCACCGGGGAGCTGTTTTTT.

The chain joins TRBV6-5 to TRBJ2-7, with 16 bases aligning to TRBD2. With 0 bases clipped from V and 7 bases from J, the junction kept 6 bases outside the gene matches. Per germline, CDR1 MNHEY and CDR2 SVGAGI. The CDR3 is 17 residues long. CDR3 bases: TGTGCCAGCAGTTACTCCGGGACTAGCGGGAGGGCCGGGGAGCAGTACTTC. It translates to CASSYSGTSGRAGEQYF.